These 4 T cell receptor beta chains were all obtained from the same sample, sequenced in a study of CD8 T cells in Susac syndrome (dated by TCRdb to the late 2010s). The library came from the immunoSEQ multiplex PCR assay. RNA was extracted with the RNeasy kit and roughly 0.45 to 1 ug was reverse transcribed using random hexamers. TCRdb's own reprocessing of the public reads used fastp at Q25 and MiXCR and kept productive beta chains. Rows with one shared CDR3 protein collapse into an entry with the most common genes and DNA. For this sample there are approximately 140,000 distinct CDR3 sequences; roughly 76% appear just once. The top ten clones comprise around 0.51% of the sample. Input material: CD8+ T cells from PBMCs. Every receptor here comes from a human donor with multiple sclerosis.

The chain combines TRBV20-1 with TRBJ1-3; D is possibly TRBD1 (6 bases). This CDR3 is built from 18 residues. From germline, CDR1 is DFQATT and CDR2 SNEGSKA (reference sequence). Trimming left V 0 bases short and J 0 bases short, with 18 bases between. The CDR3: CSARDREPTGSSGNTIYF. Here the CDR3 DNA reads TGCAGTGCTAGAGACCGAGAACCAACAGGGTCCTCTGGAAACACCATATATTTT.

This clonotype showed up just a few times. This chain joins TRBV6-2 or TRBV6-3 and TRBJ2-3; tentative D call: TRBD2 (5 bases). V shed 7 bases and J shed 6 bases, with 14 bases lying between them. Germline V gene sequence: CDR1 MNHEY, CDR2 SVGEGT. This CDR3 is built from 13 residues. CDR3 loop: CASTTEEWDTQYF. CDR3 bases: TGTGCCAGCACAACGGAGGAATGGGATACGCAGTATTTT.

This rearrangement joins TRBV20-1 to TRBJ1-6; D is possibly TRBD1 (5 bases). This CDR3 comprises 16 residues. From germline, CDR1 is DFQATT and CDR2 SNEGSKA (reference sequence). The germline V and J ends were trimmed by 2 bases and 4 bases, with 15 bases remaining between them. The CDR3 region is CSARTSGVGYNSPLHF. CDR3 nucleotide sequence: TGCAGTGCTAGAACGTCGGGGGTGGGATATAATTCACCCCTCCACTTT.

J is TRBJ1-1 and V is TRBV24-1, with D hard to call. Trimming stripped 5 bases from V and 4 bases from J, with 10 bases between. The CDR3 has 13 residues. Germline loops: CDR1 KGHDR, CDR2 SFDVKD. In nucleotides, the CDR3 is TGTGCCACCAGTGTGGGTGTTGGCACTGAAGCTTTCTTT. Its translation is CATSVGVGTEAFF.